These 8 T cell receptor beta chains share one sample of origin, sequenced in a study of long-term antiretroviral therapy in people with HIV (dated 2022 in TCRdb). The immunoSEQ hsTCRB v3.0 assay was used at survey level resolution for TRB variable region sequencing. Entries here come from immuneACCESS through TCRdb and include only in-frame sequences with V and J called. Some clones fail to appear in such tables; in the studies checked, an unresolved V gene covers under half of the shortfall, and the cause of the remainder is unknown. The sample profile shows about 42,000 clones; more than 75% of them were found once. Approximately 5% of the sample belongs to the ten largest clones. The sample here was unsorted PBMCs, taken 0.1 years before starting antiretroviral therapy. The origin of the receptors is a woman aged 45-65 years with HIV.

J is TRBJ1-5 and V is TRBV7-2; perhaps TRBD1 as D (5 bases). Between the trimmed V and J ends, which lost 7 bases and 7 bases, there was a span of 14 bases. The CDR3 extends over 13 amino acids. Germline CDR1 and CDR2: SGHTA and FQGNSA. The CDR3 is CASNRGRDQPQHF. The CDR3 nucleotides read TGTGCCAGCAACCGGGGTAGGGACCAGCCCCAGCATTTT. The full variable domain, its missing parts supplied by reference TRBV7-2 and TRBJ1-5, is GAGVSQSPSNKVTEKGKDVELRCDPISGHTALYWYRQSLGQGLEFLIYFQGNSAPDKSGLPSDRFSAERTGGSVSTLTIQRTQQEDSAVYLCASNRGRDQPQHFGDGTRLSIL.

The genes are TRBV15 and TRBJ2-7, with D maybe TRBD1 (5 bases). Per the germline V gene, CDR1 is LNHNV and CDR2 is YYDKDF (reference sequence). Trimming shortened V by 0 bases and J by 3 bases, and 6 bases separated the two germline ends. CDR3 length: 13 amino acids. Here the CDR3 reads CATSRDQGYEQYF. CDR3 nucleotides: TGTGCCACCAGCAGAGACCAGGGCTACGAGCAGTACTTC.

The J gene is TRBJ2-5, the V gene TRBV5-1; D gene unclear. CDR3 length equals 14 residues. V gave up 0 bases and J gave up 2 bases, with 8 bases separating them. Germline V CDR1 and CDR2: SGHRS, YFSETQ. In nucleotides, the CDR3 is TGCGCCAGCAGCTTGGGAAACGTTCAAGAGACCCAGTACTTC. Translation gives CASSLGNVQETQYF.

The V call is TRBV2, the J call TRBJ1-3; 7 nucleotides line up with TRBD1. Germline values: CDR1 SNHLY, CDR2 FYNNEI. The CDR3 has 15 residues. After removal of 5 bases from V and 3 bases from J, the junction contained 7 bases not matched to a gene. The CDR3: CASSSMTGFGNTIYF. In DNA form, the CDR3 reads TGTGCCAGCAGTTCCATGACAGGGTTTGGAAACACCATATATTTT.

The gene calls are TRBV6-5 and TRBJ2-7, with TRBD2 matching 10 bases. Germline values: CDR1 MNHEY, CDR2 SVGAGI. The CDR3 runs 13 residues. Trimming removed 6 bases from V and 7 bases from J; junction bases left unmatched: 6. CDR3 loop: CASRPGLAREQYF. CDR3 sequence (DNA): TGTGCCAGCAGACCGGGACTAGCGCGGGAGCAGTACTTC.

The V gene is TRBV7-6, the J gene TRBJ1-3; D is undetermined. CDR1 and CDR2 (germline): SGHVS, FNYEAQ. V lost 3 bases and J lost 4, with 16 bases in between. The CDR3 runs to 16 residues. CDR3 residues: CASSFSGGYSGNTIYF. The DNA of the CDR3 is TGTGCCAGCAGCTTTAGTGGAGGGTATTCAGGAAACACCATATATTTT.

This sequence joins TRBV4-2 and TRBJ2-7, with D perhaps matching TRBD2 (6 bases). Germline loops: CDR1 LGHNA, CDR2 YNFKEQ. The germline V and J ends were trimmed by 0 bases and 4 bases, with 19 bases remaining between them. The CDR3 covers 17 residues. The DNA of the CDR3 is TGTGCCAGCAGCCAAGATGCCTCCGTCGGGGCGGGGTACGAGCAGTACTTC. Translation gives CASSQDASVGAGYEQYF.

The rearrangement uses TRBV6-5 and TRBJ2-3; D call uncertain. V was clipped by 2 bases and J by 6 bases, with 3 bases between them. The germline V gene encodes CDR1 MNHEY and CDR2 SVGAGI. The CDR3 has 11 residues. The CDR3 here is CASSYMDTQYF. The DNA for the CDR3 is TGTGCCAGCAGTTACATGGATACGCAGTATTTT.